These 19 T cell receptor beta chains share one sample of origin, sequenced in a study of shared clonotypes between healthy human individuals. Profiled with immunoSEQ multiplex PCR; TCRdb holds only in-frame clones, not every one. This sample has some 2 million clones; about 95% occur once, and the top ten carry 1% to 1.5%. CD45RO negativity and positive selection for CCR7 defined naive CD8 cells, a population that excluded terminally differentiated effector memory CD45RA+ cells. Sequencing input: naive CD8+ T cells sorted from blood. The source is a man aged 18 to 30 in good health.

The chain combines TRBV7-9 with TRBJ2-7; D unresolved. Germline-derived CDR1 and CDR2 are SEHNR and FQNEAQ (reference sequence). V was clipped by 0 bases and J by 0 bases, with 12 bases between them. There are 16 residues in the CDR3. The CDR3 DNA is TGTGCCAGCAGCTTAGCAAGGGATCCCAGCTCCTACGAGCAGTACTTC. Translated: CASSLARDPSSYEQYF.

This clone has only one observation. The identical CDR3 is also encoded by other nucleotide sequences in the sample. The chain recombines TRBV9 with TRBJ2-7; the match to TRBD2 covers 11 bases. V lost 4 bases, J lost 0 bases, and 3 bases stayed unmatched. The CDR3 contains 15 residues. Germline V gene lookup returns CDR1 SGDLS and CDR2 YYNGEE. In DNA form, the CDR3 reads TGTGCCAGCAGCCCAACTAGCGGGAGCTCCTACGAGCAGTACTTC. The encoded protein is CASSPTSGSSYEQYF.

V gene TRBV19 combines with J gene TRBJ1-5; D remains unclear. Per the germline V gene, CDR1 is LNHDA and CDR2 is SQIVND (reference sequence). The CDR3 is 15 residues long. V lost 0 bases and J lost 7, with 13 bases in between. The CDR3 loop reads CASSIDSGLRQPQHF. In nucleotides, the CDR3 is TGTGCCAGTAGTATAGATAGCGGGCTTCGGCAGCCCCAGCATTTT.

The chain has TRBV11-2 and TRBJ2-3; unclear D gene. CDR1 and CDR2 from the germline V gene are SGHAT and FQNNGV. V was trimmed by 2 bases and J by 5 bases, leaving 14 bases between them. This CDR3 is built from 15 residues. CDR3: CASSLSARKVDTQYF. CDR3 nucleotides: TGTGCCAGCAGCTTATCCGCAAGAAAGGTAGATACGCAGTATTTT.

The V gene is TRBV7-9, the J gene TRBJ1-2, with 8 bases matching TRBD1. The V and J ends lost 6 bases and 3 bases, in that order; junction bases with no gene match: 9. The germline V gene encodes CDR1 SEHNR and CDR2 FQNEAQ (reference sequence). The length of the CDR3 is 15 residues. CDR3 residues: CASRSDRAGYYGYTF. CDR3 sequence (DNA): TGTGCCAGCAGATCGGACAGGGCCGGATACTATGGCTACACCTTC.

The chain carries TRBV5-1 and TRBJ2-5; no definite D call. The J call may be incorrect, as the DNA end agrees better with TRBJ2-7. Germline lookup yields CDR1 SGHRS and CDR2 YFSETQ. The CDR3 is 15 residues long. CDR3 nucleotide sequence: TGCGCCAGCAGCTTGATATGGGAAGGGACCTACGAGCAGTACTTC. Translating it yields CASSLIWEGTYEQYF.

Comments on this clone: Its ends do not fully match the called genes, so a read error is possible. The rearrangement joins TRBV6-1 to TRBJ2-7, with D maybe TRBD1 (5 bases). CDR1 MNHNS and CDR2 SASEGT come from the germline V gene. This CDR3 is built from 13 residues. The DNA of the CDR3 is TGTGCCAGCAGGGAAGGGGCAGGGTACGAGCAGTACTTC. It is translated as CASREGAGYEQYF.

A single count supports this clone. This chain links TRBV9 with TRBJ1-6; D perhaps matches TRBD1 (6 bases). The CDR3 length is 16 residues. CDR1 is SGDLS, CDR2 YYNGEE, per germline. Trimming pared 0 bases from V and 1 base from J, leaving 8 bases between. CDR3 nucleotide sequence: TGTGCCAGCAGCGTAGAAGGGGGGTCCTATAATTCACCCCTCCACTTT. Amino acids: CASSVEGGSYNSPLHF.

The CDR3 DNA reads as TGTGCCAGCAGCTCACTTAATTATCCCTACGAGCAGTACTTC. Translated, it gives CASSSLNYPYEQYF. The rearrangement uses TRBV28 and TRBJ2-7; no firm D call. CDR1 MDHEN and CDR2 SYDVKM come from the germline V gene. This CDR3 spans 14 amino acids. Trimming removed 6 bases at V and 2 bases at J, with 14 bases between.

This rearrangement joins TRBV27 to TRBJ1-1; a possible D gene is TRBD1 (6 bases). CDR1 and CDR2 (germline): MNHEY, SMNVEV (reference sequence). Between the trimmed V and J ends, which lost 5 bases and 6 bases, there was a span of 13 bases. This CDR3 has 13 amino acids. The CDR3 spells CASSPSRGAEAFF. DNA of the CDR3: TGTGCCAGCAGTCCAAGCAGGGGTGCTGAAGCTTTCTTT.

The J gene is TRBJ2-7, the V gene TRBV5-5; TRBD1 agrees at 8 bases. The trim removed 4 bases at V and 3 bases at J, leaving 9 bases unmatched. Germline V gene sequence: CDR1 SGHKS, CDR2 YYEKEE (reference sequence). The CDR3 covers 15 residues. CDR3 nucleotide sequence: TGTGCCAGCAGCCTCTGGACAGGGAGTAACTACGAGCAGTACTTC. Residues: CASSLWTGSNYEQYF.

This clone occurred once. In the same sample, other DNA sequences code for this CDR3. The CDR3 nucleotides are TGTGCCAGCAGCTTAACAGGGGGCTACGAGCAGTACTTC. Protein sequence: CASSLTGGYEQYF. The rearrangement links TRBV5-6 to TRBJ2-7, with 8 bases lining up with TRBD1. J was trimmed by 3 bases and V by 2 bases; bases with no gene match: 1. There are 13 residues in the CDR3. Germline CDR1 is SGHDT and CDR2 is YYEEEE.

This clone was picked up one time. This rearrangement joins TRBV9 to TRBJ2-1; D ambiguous. Germline assignment: CDR1 SGDLS and CDR2 YYNGEE. V gave up 1 base and J gave up 10 bases, with 9 bases separating them. CDR3 size: 12 residues. The CDR3 loop is CASSVIVGEQFF. The DNA of the CDR3 is TGTGCCAGCAGCGTAATAGTTGGGGAGCAGTTCTTC.

V is TRBV5-6 and J is TRBJ2-3; no firm D call. Trimming took off 2 bases at V and 5 bases at J, with 6 bases between the two ends. The CDR3 sequence is 12 residues long. Germline CDR1 reads SGHDT; CDR2 reads YYEEEE. The CDR3 nucleotides are TGTGCCAGCAGCTTCAACGGAGATACGCAGTATTTT. It encodes CASSFNGDTQYF.

The J gene is TRBJ1-3, the V gene TRBV4-1; TRBD1 might be the D (5 bases). The CDR3 totals 16 residues. The V gene lost 0 bases and the J gene lost 3 bases, with 12 bases spanning the gap. CDR1 is MGHRA, CDR2 YSYEKL, per germline. CDR3 in DNA: TGCGCCAGCAGCCAAGATCAGGGCCCAAATGGAAACACCATATATTTT. It yields the protein CASSQDQGPNGNTIYF.

The chain combines TRBV30 with TRBJ1-6, with D tentatively TRBD1 (5 bases). This CDR3 is built from 15 residues. Trimming removed 3 bases at V and 8 bases at J, with 17 bases between. CDR1 and CDR2 (germline): GTSNPN, SVGIG (reference sequence). As DNA, the CDR3 is TGTGCCTGGAGCCCCGGGGACGGATTTGATTCACCCCTCCACTTT. Protein: CAWSPGDGFDSPLHF.

This clone was picked up a small number of times. J is TRBJ2-2 and V is TRBV5-4, with D uncertain. Germline values: CDR1 SGHNT, CDR2 YYREEE (reference sequence). The CDR3 consists of 15 residues. The V end was cut by 4 bases, the J end by 1 base, with 11 bases between. As DNA, the CDR3 is TGTGCCAGCAGCCCTATTTCGAAGAACACCGGGGAGCTGTTTTTT. Its translation is CASSPISKNTGELFF.

The CDR3: CASSPAGAGTHTEAFF. The CDR3 DNA sequence: TGTGCCAGCAGTCCCGCGGGGGCCGGGACCCACACTGAAGCTTTCTTT. The genes are TRBV28 and TRBJ1-1; the D gene is possibly TRBD1 (6 bases). Germline V gives CDR1 MDHEN, CDR2 SYDVKM. The CDR3 spans 16 residues. V dropped 5 bases and J dropped 3 bases, with 19 bases sitting between them.

The chain carries TRBV11-3 and TRBJ2-3; D uncertain. V was clipped by 5 bases and J by 2 bases, with 17 bases between them. Germline assignment: CDR1 SGHNT and CDR2 YENEEA. The CDR3 is 16 residues long. CDR3 bases: TGTGCCAGCAGCCTGAAACGTAGGCCGTTCACAGATACGCAGTATTTT. It is translated as CASSLKRRPFTDTQYF.